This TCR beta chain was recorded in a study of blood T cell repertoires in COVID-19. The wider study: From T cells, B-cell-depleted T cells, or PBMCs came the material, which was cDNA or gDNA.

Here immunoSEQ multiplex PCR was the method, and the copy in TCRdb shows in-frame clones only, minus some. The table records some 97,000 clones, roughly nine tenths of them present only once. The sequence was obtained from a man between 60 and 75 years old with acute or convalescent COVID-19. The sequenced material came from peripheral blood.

The CDR3 DNA is TGTGCCAGCAGCTCGATCCGGGGTCGGGACACTGAAGCTTTCTTT. Protein: CASSSIRGRDTEAFF. This rearrangement joins TRBV11-2 to TRBJ1-1; D ambiguous. The CDR3 totals 15 residues. V was trimmed by 4 bases and J by 3 bases, leaving 15 bases between them. Germline V gives CDR1 SGHAT, CDR2 FQNNGV.